What follows describes a single T cell receptor (beta chain). The sample comes from a study of T cell repertoires in cytomegalovirus infection. Germline V gene lookup returns CDR1 KGHDR and CDR2 SFDVKD. Trimming took off 6 bases at V and 1 base at J, with 26 bases between the two ends. This CDR3 region has 19 residues. TCRdb redid the calling of the reads with MiXCR, one entry per CDR3 protein. Of over 300,000 distinct CDR3 sequences in the sample, more than 8% are singletons; the top ten hold roughly 4%. Sequences were obtained from PBMCs. This chain joins TRBV24-1 and TRBJ1-1; a possible D gene is TRBD1 (6 bases). This clonotype was sampled from a human donor in good health (CMV status not recorded). Some clones in this sample may be carry-over from other donors' samples. The CDR3 sequence: CATSSHEGGLFGGNTEAFF. DNA for the CDR3: TGTGCCACCAGTTCCCATGAGGGGGGGCTATTTGGCGGGAACACTGAAGCTTTCTTT.